This entry lists 12 T cell receptor beta chains sequenced from one sample in a study of blood T cell repertoires in COVID-19 (dated by TCRdb to the early 2020s). Library generation was performed with the immunoSEQ multiplex PCR assay. TCRdb provides this immuneACCESS table in a form limited to in-frame rearrangements. Some clones are lacking; in checked studies, under half of them reflect an unresolved V gene, and why the rest are absent is not known. The sample data list 150,000 to 200,000 clones, and roughly 79% of these were observed just once. The ten largest clones represent roughly an eighth of the sample. Sample: peripheral blood. These receptors came from a woman of 80 years or more with COVID-19, enrolled during active disease.

The chain uses TRBV2 and TRBJ2-1; TRBD2 aligns across 11 bases. Germline CDR1 is SNHLY and CDR2 is FYNNEI. This CDR3 is built from 15 residues. The V and J ends lost 7 bases and 2 bases, in that order; junction bases with no gene match: 4. The CDR3 DNA follows: TGTGCCAGCACCCTAGCGGGGGGCCCCTACAATGAGCAGTTCTTC. Protein: CASTLAGGPYNEQFF.

This clone was seen once. The DNA for the CDR3 is TGTGCCAGTAGTAGGGGACTTGGCGGCTACACCTTC. It yields the protein CASSRGLGGYTF. The V call is TRBV19, the J call TRBJ1-2; D perhaps matches TRBD1 (5 bases). V shed 4 bases and J shed 8 bases, with 11 bases lying between them. CDR1 and CDR2 (germline): LNHDA, SQIVND (reference sequence). CDR3 length: 12 amino acids.

The chain carries TRBV13 and TRBJ2-2; 7 nucleotides align to TRBD1. This CDR3 region has 12 residues. CDR1 and CDR2 (germline): PRHDT, FYEKMQ (reference sequence). V was pared by 5 bases and J by 8 bases, with 2 bases of the junction left unmatched. This CDR3 reads CASSEGAGELFF. The DNA of the CDR3 is TGTGCCAGCAGCGAGGGGGCTGGGGAGCTGTTTTTT.

The genes are TRBV30 and TRBJ2-3; 13 bases are shared with TRBD2. Germline trimming cut 3 bases from V and 4 bases from J; bases unmatched to any gene: 4. Germline V gene sequence: CDR1 GTSNPN, CDR2 SVGIG (reference sequence). The CDR3 is made up of 15 amino acids. Here the CDR3 DNA reads TGTGCCTGGAGGAGGACTAGCGGGGGTCCAGATACGCAGTATTTT. It is translated as CAWRRTSGGPDTQYF.

The V and J genes are TRBV7-2 and TRBJ1-1; D is uncertain. Germline V gene lookup returns CDR1 SGHTA and CDR2 FQGNSA. Trimming removed 2 bases at V and 1 base at J, with 8 bases between. This CDR3 spans 14 amino acids. The CDR3 DNA sequence: TGTGCCAGCAGCTTATCACAACAGAACACTGAAGCTTTCTTT. Translated, it gives CASSLSQQNTEAFF. The variable domain in full, completed from reference TRBV7-2 and TRBJ1-1, reads GAGVSQSPSNKVTEKGKDVELRCDPISGHTALYWYRQSLGQGLEFLIYFQGNSAPDKSGLPSDRFSAERTGGSVSTLTIQRTQQEDSAVYLCASSLSQQNTEAFFGQGTRLTVV.

The V gene is TRBV4-1, the J gene TRBJ2-1, with 9 nucleotides matching TRBD2. The length of the CDR3 is 16 residues. Per the germline V gene, CDR1 is MGHRA and CDR2 is YSYEKL. Trimming took 6 bases from V and 5 from J; bases not matched to a gene: 11. The CDR3: CASSPEEREDHNEQFF. The CDR3 coding sequence is TGCGCCAGCAGTCCCGAGGAGCGGGAGGACCACAATGAGCAGTTCTTC.

A single count supports this clone. The CDR3 here is CASSKNRANYGYTF. The DNA of the CDR3 is TGTGCCAGCAGCAAGAACAGAGCCAACTATGGCTACACCTTC. This chain connects TRBV3-1 (or the pseudogene TRBV3-2) to TRBJ1-2; D is uncertain. Trimming pared 5 bases from V and 2 bases from J, leaving 12 bases between. The CDR3 totals 14 residues. Germline V gene data show CDR1 as LGHDT and CDR2 as YNNKEL (reference sequence).

The CDR3 sequence: CASSPLNPGTGKYEQYF. CDR3 bases: TGTGCCAGCTCACCCCTAAACCCCGGGACAGGGAAATACGAGCAGTACTTC. The rearrangement joins TRBV18 to TRBJ2-7, with 9 nucleotides matching TRBD1. Germline V gives CDR1 KGHSH, CDR2 LQKENI. V lost 3 bases, J lost 4 bases, and 13 bases stayed unmatched. The CDR3 runs to 17 residues.

J is TRBJ1-4 and V is TRBV5-1; D is uncertain. Germline values: CDR1 SGHRS, CDR2 YFSETQ. Deletions cut 0 bases from V and 0 bases from J, with 6 bases between. The CDR3 totals 15 residues. The CDR3 DNA reads TGCGCCAGCAGCTTGGCGCGGGCAACTAATGAAAAACTGTTTTTT. It codes for CASSLARATNEKLFF.

The chain links TRBV24-1 to TRBJ2-1; no firm D call. Trimming took 12 bases from V and 3 from J, leaving 2 bases between them. CDR1 and CDR2 from the germline V gene are KGHDR and SFDVKD. This CDR3 spans 9 amino acids. CDR3 sequence (DNA): TGTGCCTACTACAATGAGCAGTTCTTC. Amino acid sequence: CAYYNEQFF.

This chain links TRBV7-9 with TRBJ2-7; TRBD2 matches 9 bases. V gave up 0 bases and J gave up 4 bases; unmatched junction bases: 13. The germline V gene encodes CDR1 SEHNR and CDR2 FQNEAQ (reference sequence). This CDR3 is 18 amino acids long. The DNA of the CDR3 is TGTGCCAGCAGCTTAGCGCAGGGGTTTAGCGGGAGTGGTTACGAGCAGTACTTC. This codes for CASSLAQGFSGSGYEQYF.

V gene TRBV7-9 combines with J gene TRBJ2-7; D unclear. The length of the CDR3 is 14 residues. Trimming took off 0 bases at V and 3 bases at J, with 9 bases between the two ends. The V gene's germline CDR1 is SEHNR and CDR2 FQNEAQ (reference sequence). In DNA form, the CDR3 reads TGTGCCAGCAGCTTAGCCGGAGTTTACTACGAGCAGTACTTC. Translating gives CASSLAGVYYEQYF. Combining the CDR3 with reference TRBV7-9 and TRBJ2-7 gives the whole variable domain DTGVSQNPRHKITKRGQNVTFRCDPISEHNRLYWYRQTLGQGPEFLTYFQNEAQLEKSRLLSDRFSAERPKGSFSTLEIQRTEQGDSAMYLCASSLAGVYYEQYFGPGTRLTVT.